This entry features one TCR beta chain sequence. Its antigen is still unknown. An input of about 0.5 to 1 ug of RNA was subjected to reverse transcription using random hexamers. Multiplex PCR with immunoSEQ amplified the TCR beta CDR3 across 54 Vbeta and 13 Jbeta. TCRdb reanalysed the immunoSEQ multiplex PCR reads using MiXCR and keeps one entry per CDR3 protein. The sample lists 65,000 to 85,000 distinct CDR3 sequences; roughly 92% were seen once. The germline V and J ends were trimmed by 4 bases and 2 bases, with 12 bases remaining between them. In germline, CDR1 is SQVTM, CDR2 ANQGSEA. The CDR3 loop spans 13 amino acids. These data originate in a study of CD8 T cells in Susac syndrome. Study results and limitations: Peak Susac CD8+ clonal expansion was seen in TEMRA cells and active patients.

In blood CD8+ and CD4+ T cells, TCR beta underwent sequencing. Sequencing used CD8+ T cells from PBMCs. The receptor was isolated from a human donor with Susac syndrome. The rearrangement links TRBV29-1 to TRBJ2-7; unclear D gene. The CDR3 DNA is TGCAGCGTTGTGTCCAGGTTCACCTACGAGCAGTACTTC. It translates to CSVVSRFTYEQYF.